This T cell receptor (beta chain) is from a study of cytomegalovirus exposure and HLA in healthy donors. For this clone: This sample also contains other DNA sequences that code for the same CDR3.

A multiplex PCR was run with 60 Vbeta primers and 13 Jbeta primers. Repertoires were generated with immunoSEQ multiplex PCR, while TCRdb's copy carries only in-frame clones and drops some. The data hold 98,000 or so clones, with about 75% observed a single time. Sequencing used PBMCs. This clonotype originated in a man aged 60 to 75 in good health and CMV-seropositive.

CDR3 sequence: CASSPGQGARTEAFF. The DNA for the CDR3 is TGCGCCAGCAGCCCGGGTCAGGGGGCCAGGACTGAAGCTTTCTTT. This chain joins TRBV4-3 and TRBJ1-1, with 8 bases identical to TRBD1. Germline V gene data show CDR1 as LGHNA and CDR2 as YSLEER. This CDR3 spans 15 amino acids. V dropped 4 bases and J dropped 5; count of bases not matched to a gene: 9.